A single sample gave rise to the 23 T cell receptor beta chains below, sequenced in a study of CD8 T cells in ankylosing spondylitis. TCRdb reprocessed the 5' RACE reads via MiXCR and lists one record per CDR3 protein. Among about 150,000 distinct CDR3 sequences listed, 25% to 35% were seen once. Specimen: synovial fluid, either unsorted or a sorted T cell fraction (not recorded which). The source is a male donor with ankylosing spondylitis.

This clonotype was counted ten times or more. The chain couples TRBV7-8 to TRBJ2-1; 14 bases are shared with TRBD2. Germline trimming cut 1 base from V and 7 bases from J; bases unmatched to any gene: 9. The germline V gene has CDR1 SGHVS and CDR2 FQNEAQ. The CDR3 covers 18 residues. The DNA for the CDR3 is TGTGCCAGCAGCTTAGTATCGGGGACTAGCGGGAGAGGGAATGAGCAGTTCTTC. It is translated as CASSLVSGTSGRGNEQFF.

This clonotype turned up a few times. The V and J genes are TRBV20-1 and TRBJ1-5; 8 positions match TRBD1. Germline CDR1 DFQATT, CDR2 SNEGSKA (reference sequence). V was pared by 2 bases and J by 3 bases, with 9 bases of the junction left unmatched. The CDR3 is made up of 16 amino acids. CDR3 sequence: CSARPLGQGVNQPQHF. In DNA, the CDR3 is TGCAGTGCTAGACCTCTCGGACAGGGCGTCAATCAGCCCCAGCATTTT.

This clonotype has only a few counts. The J gene is TRBJ2-1, the V gene TRBV5-1, with TRBD2 matching 7 bases. The CDR3 consists of 16 residues. In germline, CDR1 is SGHRS, CDR2 YFSETQ. After removal of 4 bases from V and 0 bases from J, the junction contained 7 bases not matched to a gene. For the CDR3, the DNA is TGCGCCAGCAGCCAGACTAGCCGGAGCTCCTACAATGAGCAGTTCTTC. Encoded protein: CASSQTSRSSYNEQFF.

V and J are TRBV20-1 and TRBJ2-3, with D unresolved. CDR3 length: 12 amino acids. Deletions cut 0 bases from V and 6 bases from J, with 7 bases between. The germline V gene encodes CDR1 DFQATT and CDR2 SNEGSKA (reference sequence). CDR3 region: CSARETVDTQYF. CDR3 in DNA: TGCAGTGCTAGAGAAACGGTGGATACGCAGTATTTT.

This clonotype has only a few counts. This chain joins TRBV6-6 and TRBJ2-7; possibly TRBD2 for D (6 bases). This CDR3 is 13 amino acids long. V dropped 7 bases and J dropped 2 bases, with 12 bases sitting between them. Per germline, CDR1 MNHNY and CDR2 SVGAGI (reference sequence). CDR3 loop: CASTYGTPYEQYF. The CDR3 region has the DNA TGTGCCAGCACCTACGGGACTCCCTACGAGCAGTACTTC.

The rearrangement links TRBV5-1 to TRBJ2-7; 10 bases are a match to TRBD2. Per germline, CDR1 SGHRS and CDR2 YFSETQ. Trimming took 0 bases from V and 0 from J; bases not matched to a gene: 6. The CDR3 covers 17 residues. CDR3 in amino acids: CASSLGGTSAYSYEQYF. CDR3 sequence (DNA): TGCGCCAGCAGCTTGGGCGGGACTAGCGCGTACTCCTACGAGCAGTACTTC.

This chain joins TRBV7-2 and TRBJ1-3, with 8 nucleotides matching TRBD1. The length of the CDR3 is 15 residues. The V gene's germline CDR1 is SGHTA and CDR2 FQGNSA. V lost 4 bases to trimming and J lost 4 bases; unmatched junction nucleotides: 6. The CDR3 region has the DNA TGTGCCAGCAGCTCGACAGGGGCGTGGGGAAACACCATATATTTT. Translating it yields CASSSTGAWGNTIYF.

This clonotype showed up just a few times. The chain uses TRBV4-1 and TRBJ2-2; the match to TRBD2 covers 8 bases. The CDR3 is 17 amino acids. Germline V CDR1 and CDR2: MGHRA, YSYEKL. Germline trimming cut 4 bases from V and 4 bases from J; bases unmatched to any gene: 11. CDR3 residues: CASSLKGAGEVTGELFF. DNA of the CDR3: TGCGCCAGCAGCCTCAAGGGAGCGGGGGAGGTCACCGGGGAGCTGTTTTTT.

Many counts were recorded for this clonotype. The CDR3 loop is CASSQGYNSPLHF. The CDR3 DNA reads TGCGCCAGCAGCCAAGGATATAATTCACCCCTCCACTTT. The chain couples TRBV4-3 to TRBJ1-6; D gene unclear. CDR1 is LGHNA, CDR2 YSLEER, per germline. CDR3 length equals 13 residues. V lost 1 base and J 4 bases, leaving 2 bases between the germline ends.

This chain uses TRBV6-5 with TRBJ2-7; tentative D call: TRBD2 (5 bases). Germline-derived CDR1 and CDR2 are MNHEY and SVGAGI. The CDR3 length is 14 residues. Trimming shortened V by 2 bases and J by 2 bases, and 10 bases separated the two germline ends. CDR3 region: CASSYDGRAYEQYF. CDR3 DNA: TGTGCCAGCAGTTACGATGGGAGAGCCTACGAGCAGTACTTC.

This clonotype was recorded many times. Written as DNA, the CDR3 is TGTGCCACCAGTGATTTTTCAGGGACCGGGGAGCTGTTTTTT. Residues: CATSDFSGTGELFF. The chain is built from TRBV24-1 and TRBJ2-2; possible D gene TRBD1, 5 bases. The V and J ends lost 1 base and 5 bases respectively, with 7 bases between them. The CDR3 spans 14 residues. From germline, CDR1 is KGHDR and CDR2 SFDVKD.

The rearrangement uses TRBV24-1 and TRBJ2-1; 12 bases align to TRBD2. With 3 bases clipped from V and 5 bases from J, the junction kept 4 bases outside the gene matches. Germline V lookup: CDR1 KGHDR, CDR2 SFDVKD. The CDR3 covers 16 residues. CDR3 sequence: CATSDLGLAGNNEQFF. Here the CDR3 DNA reads TGTGCCACCAGTGATCTTGGACTAGCGGGAAACAATGAGCAGTTCTTC.

V is TRBV28 and J is TRBJ2-7; D might be TRBD1 (5 bases). CDR1 and CDR2 from the germline V gene are MDHEN and SYDVKM. CDR3 size: 13 residues. The V and J ends lost 6 bases and 3 bases respectively, with 12 bases between them. As DNA, the CDR3 is TGTGCCAGCAGCCTAGGACACCGCTACGAGCAGTACTTC. Translation gives CASSLGHRYEQYF.

This clonotype has ten or more counts. The CDR3 loop is CASSIGLVFDEQFF. The CDR3 DNA sequence: TGTGCCAGCAGCATCGGACTAGTTTTCGATGAGCAGTTCTTC. The chain links TRBV12-3 or TRBV12-4 to TRBJ2-1, with 7 bases that match TRBD2. After removal of 6 bases from V and 8 bases from J, the junction contained 10 bases not matched to a gene. The CDR3 sequence is 14 residues long.

This clonotype was seen more than once but under ten times. The chain is built from TRBV9 and TRBJ1-2; D unclear. Trimming took off 6 bases at V and 2 bases at J, with 14 bases between the two ends. Germline loops: CDR1 SGDLS, CDR2 YYNGEE. This CDR3 spans 14 amino acids. The CDR3 region is CASTGKRRNYGYTF. The CDR3 nucleotides are TGTGCCAGCACCGGGAAGCGTCGAAACTATGGCTACACCTTC.

The genes are TRBV12-3 or TRBV12-4 and TRBJ1-1, with a weak D call TRBD1 (5 bases). The CDR3 covers 16 residues. Trimming shortened V by 1 base and J by 1 base, and 13 bases separated the two germline ends. The CDR3 sequence: CASSLEWGKANTEAFF. CDR3 DNA: TGTGCCAGCAGTTTAGAGTGGGGGAAGGCGAACACTGAAGCTTTCTTT.

The rearrangement joins TRBV30 to TRBJ1-6; 8 bases line up with TRBD1. The V gene's germline CDR1 is GTSNPN and CDR2 SVGIG (reference sequence). With 4 bases clipped from V and 9 bases from J, the junction kept 5 bases outside the gene matches. The CDR3 consists of 13 residues. CDR3 residues: CAWNDRGGSPLHF. Here the CDR3 DNA reads TGTGCCTGGAATGACAGGGGCGGTTCACCCCTCCACTTT.

The table lists this clonotype with a few counts. The chain has TRBV5-6 and TRBJ1-5, with D possibly being TRBD1 (6 bases). V was shortened by 4 bases and J by 4 bases, with 15 bases between the two germline ends. Germline assignment: CDR1 SGHDT and CDR2 YYEEEE. The CDR3 runs to 15 residues. The CDR3 bases are TGTGCCAGCAGCCCCCGCGGGCAGGGGAATCAGCCCCAGCATTTT. Its translation: CASSPRGQGNQPQHF.

At least ten counts were recorded for this clonotype. The CDR3 coding sequence is TGCGCCAGCACCGCGGACCGTGCGAACACCGGGGAGCTGTTTTTT. Its protein is CASTADRANTGELFF. The V and J genes are TRBV5-1 and TRBJ2-2; D is unresolved. This CDR3 has 15 residues. The V gene's germline CDR1 is SGHRS and CDR2 YFSETQ. Trimming removed 6 bases from V and 0 bases from J, with 12 bases in between.

This clonotype has just a few counts. The chain joins TRBV3-1 to TRBJ2-7; D may correspond to TRBD1 or TRBD2 (5 bases each). CDR3 length: 16 residues. V was clipped by 0 bases and J by 4 bases, with 16 bases between them. Germline lookup yields CDR1 LGHDT and CDR2 YNNKEL (reference sequence). CDR3 amino acids: CASSQDSRGRSYEQYF. The CDR3 coding sequence is TGTGCCAGCAGCCAAGATAGTAGGGGACGATCTTACGAGCAGTACTTC.

This clonotype has just one count. CDR3 loop: CASARGSGNTIYF. The CDR3 nucleotides are TGTGCCAGCGCAAGGGGGTCTGGAAACACCATATATTTT. The genes are TRBV6-1 and TRBJ1-3, with D possibly TRBD1 on 6 matching bases. The CDR3 is 13 amino acids. With 8 bases removed from V and 1 base from J, the gap between germline ends came to 9 bases. CDR1 is MNHNS, CDR2 SASEGT, per germline.

Ten or more counts support this clonotype. This sequence joins TRBV9 and TRBJ1-4, with 7 bases lining up with TRBD1. The trim removed 7 bases at V and 6 bases at J, leaving 9 bases unmatched. Germline V gene sequence: CDR1 SGDLS, CDR2 YYNGEE. The length of the CDR3 is 14 residues. The CDR3 region has the DNA TGTGCCAGCGCTAAGACAGGGCCTGATGAAAAACTGTTTTTT. Translation: CASAKTGPDEKLFF.

A few counts support this clonotype. V usage is TRBV5-1 and J usage is TRBJ1-2, with 8 bases aligning to TRBD1. The length of the CDR3 is 14 residues. V lost 1 base and J lost 2; bases outside the gene matches: 1. Germline V gene data show CDR1 as SGHRS and CDR2 as YFSETQ. The CDR3: CASSLTGGNYGYTF. The CDR3, as DNA: TGCGCCAGCAGCTTGACAGGGGGAAACTATGGCTACACCTTC.